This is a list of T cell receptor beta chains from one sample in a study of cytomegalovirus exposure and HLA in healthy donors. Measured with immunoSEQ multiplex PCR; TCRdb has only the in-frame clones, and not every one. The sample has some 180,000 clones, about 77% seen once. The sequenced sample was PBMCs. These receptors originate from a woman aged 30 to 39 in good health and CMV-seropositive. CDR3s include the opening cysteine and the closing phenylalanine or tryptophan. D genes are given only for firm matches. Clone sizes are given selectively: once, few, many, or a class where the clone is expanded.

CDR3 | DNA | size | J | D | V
CASARSGVQETQYF | TGCGCCAGCGCTCGTTCAGGGGTCCAAGAGACCCAGTACTTC | - | TRBJ2-5 | - | TRBV5-1
CASSQGEQGSTEAFF | TGCGCCAGCAGCCAAGGGGAACAGGGGAGCACTGAAGCTTTCTTT | - | TRBJ1-1 | TRBD1 | TRBV4-1
CASSLPQGGYTF | TGTGCCAGCAGTCTTCCACAGGGGGGCTACACCTTC | few | TRBJ1-2 | TRBD1 | TRBV28
CASSTRTGTDTQYF | TGTGCCAGCAGCACCCGGACAGGTACAGATACGCAGTATTTT | - | TRBJ2-3 | TRBD1 | TRBV11-2
CASSDDREETQYF | TGCGCCAGCAGTGATGACAGGGAAGAGACCCAGTACTTC | - | TRBJ2-5 | TRBD1 | TRBV10-1
CASSPLAGSPANSPLHF | TGTGCCAGCAGCCCCTTGGCAGGCTCCCCGGCGAATTCACCCCTCCACTTT | - | TRBJ1-6 | - | TRBV9
CASSLAGTGGGANGLTF | TGTGCCAGCAGCTTGGCCGGGACAGGAGGTGGGGCCAACGGCCTGACTTTC | - | TRBJ2-6 | TRBD1 | TRBV9
CASLDSRPLSGNTIYF | TGTGCCAGCTTGGACAGTAGGCCTCTCTCTGGAAACACCATATATTTT | - | TRBJ1-3 | - | TRBV11-3
CASSEQYTGELFF | TGCGCCAGCAGTGAACAGTACACCGGGGAGCTGTTTTTT | - | TRBJ2-2 | - | TRBV10-1
CAVRVSYNSPLHF | TGTGCCGTCAGGGTTTCCTATAATTCACCCCTCCACTTT | - | TRBJ1-6 | - | TRBV6-1
CASSRGQGASSYNEQFF | TGTGCCAGCAGCCGGGGACAGGGGGCCAGCTCCTACAATGAGCAGTTCTTC | - | TRBJ2-1 | TRBD1 | TRBV7-2
CAITTGKTGELFF | TGTGCCATCACGACAGGGAAGACCGGGGAGCTGTTTTTT | - | TRBJ2-2 | TRBD1 | TRBV10-3
CASRPTASRGRDGTQYF | TGTGCCAGCAGACCTACGGCCAGCAGGGGGCGCGATGGGACCCAGTACTTC | - | TRBJ2-5 | TRBD1 | TRBV7-2
CASTPWRGPDTQYF | TGTGCCAGCACCCCGTGGAGGGGGCCAGATACGCAGTATTTT | - | TRBJ2-3 | - | TRBV28
CASSLWDRGIYGYTF | TGTGCCAGCAGCTTGTGGGACAGGGGGATCTATGGCTACACCTTC | - | TRBJ1-2 | TRBD1 | TRBV7-9
CATSRLRGADTQYF | TGTGCCACCAGCAGACTCAGGGGGGCAGATACGCAGTATTTT | - | TRBJ2-3 | - | TRBV15
CASSLGTGGSTNEKLFF | TGTGCCAGCAGCTTAGGGACAGGGGGCTCGACTAATGAAAAACTGTTTTTT | - | TRBJ1-4 | TRBD1 | TRBV7-9
CASSRTVSNTGELFF | TGTGCCAGCAGCCGAACAGTGTCGAACACCGGGGAGCTGTTTTTT | - | TRBJ2-2 | - | TRBV11-2
CASRTTTSGQPQHF | TGTGCCAGCAGAACCACCACGTCCGGTCAGCCCCAGCATTTT | - | TRBJ1-5 | - | TRBV28
CASVSGGRGEQFF | TGTGCCAGCGTCAGCGGGGGGAGGGGTGAGCAGTTCTTC | - | TRBJ2-1 | TRBD2 | TRBV13
CASGLGGLDGNTIYF | TGTGCTAGTGGTTTGGGGGGCCTAGATGGAAACACCATATATTTT | - | TRBJ1-3 | - | TRBV12-5
CASTWDRGAYGYTF | TGTGCCAGCACCTGGGACAGGGGTGCCTATGGCTACACCTTC | - | TRBJ1-2 | TRBD1 | TRBV7-2
CASYGGGTGYGYTF | TGTGCCAGCTATGGCGGGGGCACGGGCTATGGCTACACCTTC | - | TRBJ1-2 | - | TRBV7-9
CASSPDHIQGTNTDTQYF | TGTGCCAGCAGTCCCGACCATATACAGGGGACAAACACAGATACGCAGTATTTT | - | TRBJ2-3 | TRBD1 | TRBV28
CASRETGANGLTF | TGTGCCAGCAGAGAAACTGGGGCCAACGGCCTGACTTTC | few | TRBJ2-6 | - | TRBV5-8
CASSDSDRGYQYF | TGTGCCAGCAGTGACTCCGATAGGGGGTACCAGTACTTC | few | TRBJ2-7 | - | TRBV6-5
CASSLNTGNQPQHF | TGCGCCAGCAGCTTGAACACAGGGAATCAGCCCCAGCATTTT | - | TRBJ1-5 | - | TRBV5-1
CASRGQSYGYTF | TGTGCCAGCAGGGGACAGTCTTATGGCTACACCTTC | - | TRBJ1-2 | TRBD1 | TRBV28
CASSLAGRTDTQYF | TGTGCCAGCAGCTTAGCGGGGAGAACAGATACGCAGTATTTT | once | TRBJ2-3 | - | TRBV7-3
CASSLFEGAGEKLFF | TGTGCCAGCAGCTTATTTGAGGGGGCGGGTGAAAAACTGTTTTTT | - | TRBJ1-4 | TRBD1 | TRBV7-8
CASSFRGRRREQYF | TGTGCCAGCAGTTTTAGGGGGCGGAGGCGCGAGCAGTACTTC | - | TRBJ2-7 | TRBD1 | TRBV28
CASSLGGFTSNQPQHF | TGTGCCAGCAGCCTGGGAGGATTTACAAGCAATCAGCCCCAGCATTTT | once | TRBJ1-5 | - | TRBV6-6
CASKPTGTPINGQFF | TGTGCCAGCAAACCGACAGGGACCCCCATAAATGGGCAGTTCTTC | once | TRBJ2-1 | TRBD1 | TRBV28
CASSYSRYRETQYF | TGTGCCAGCAGTTACTCGAGGTACCGGGAGACCCAGTACTTC | once | TRBJ2-5 | - | TRBV6-5
CSSSSPRGAVGETQYF | TGTTCCAGCAGCTCGCCTCGGGGGGCCGTTGGGGAGACCCAGTACTTC | - | TRBJ2-5 | - | TRBV7-9
CASRSAGGSEKLFF | TGTGCCAGCAGGAGTGCAGGGGGCTCTGAAAAACTGTTTTTT | once | TRBJ1-4 | TRBD1 | TRBV6-1
CASSPPGGGYEQYF | TGCGCCAGCAGCCCACCCGGGGGAGGATACGAGCAGTACTTC | once | TRBJ2-7 | - | TRBV5-1
CASSPRYRTGIGEQYF | TGTGCCAGCAGTCCCCGATACAGGACAGGGATCGGCGAGCAGTACTTC | - | TRBJ2-7 | TRBD1 | TRBV27
CASSNGQGPNYGYTF | TGTGCCAGCAGTAACGGACAGGGGCCTAACTATGGCTACACCTTC | few | TRBJ1-2 | TRBD1 | TRBV27
CASSWGQVPNEQFF | TGCGCCAGCAGCTGGGGCCAGGTCCCCAATGAGCAGTTCTTC | - | TRBJ2-1 | - | TRBV5-1
CASSYGGQGASGELFF | TGTGCCAGCAGCTACGGGGGACAGGGGGCGTCCGGGGAGCTGTTTTTT | - | TRBJ2-2 | TRBD1 | TRBV7-6
CASSPTGGTEAFF | TGTGCCAGCTCACCGACAGGGGGCACTGAAGCTTTCTTT | - | TRBJ1-1 | TRBD1 | TRBV18
CASSLGPQRGDYGYTF | TGCGCCAGCAGCTTGGGACCGCAACGGGGAGACTATGGCTACACCTTC | - | TRBJ1-2 | - | TRBV5-1
CASSSPAQRTGGSYGYTF | TGTGCCAGCAGCTCCCCCGCTCAGCGGACAGGGGGCAGCTATGGCTACACCTTC | - | TRBJ1-2 | TRBD1 | TRBV7-9
CAWGRRGSGNIQYF | TGTGCCTGGGGGCGTAGGGGTTCCGGGAACATTCAGTACTTC | - | TRBJ2-4 | - | TRBV30
CASSLELGRGDLYQETQYF | TGCGCCAGCAGCCTTGAACTGGGTCGGGGGGATCTCTACCAAGAGACCCAGTACTTC | - | TRBJ2-5 | TRBD2 | TRBV4-1
CASSLYTGGPSEQYF | TGTGCCAGCAGTTTATATACGGGGGGCCCCTCCGAGCAGTACTTC | - | TRBJ2-7 | - | TRBV27
CASSQRDRGEGGELFF | TGCGCCAGCAGCCAGCGGGACAGGGGGGAAGGCGGGGAGCTGTTTTTT | - | TRBJ2-2 | TRBD1 | TRBV5-1
CASSWGERGQKETQYF | TGTGCCAGCAGCTGGGGCGAGCGGGGGCAAAAAGAGACCCAGTACTTC | - | TRBJ2-5 | TRBD2 | TRBV9
CASSWDRDYPAYEQYF | TGCGCCAGCAGCTGGGACAGGGATTACCCCGCCTACGAGCAGTACTTC | - | TRBJ2-7 | TRBD1 | TRBV5-1
CASNLSGGAGFF | TGTGCCAGCAATCTTAGCGGGGGGGCCGGGTTCTTC | - | TRBJ2-1 | TRBD2 | TRBV6-1
CASSPAGQTYEQYF | TGTGCCAGCTCACCAGCGGGACAGACCTACGAGCAGTACTTC | few | TRBJ2-7 | - | TRBV18